The clone carrying this TCR beta chain was found once. This sample was taken from a study of control samples from healthy donors and cancer patients. TCRdb's copy holds only in-frame clones and misses some; the assay was immunoSEQ multiplex PCR. The sample lists about 150,000 clones; more than 85% were seen once. CDR1 is LNHDA and CDR2 is SQIVND in the germline V gene (reference sequence). The length of the CDR3 is 14 residues. V was trimmed by 7 bases and J by 3 bases, leaving 15 bases between them. The origin of this receptor is a woman under 40 in good health. The chain recombines TRBV19 with TRBJ1-2; maybe TRBD1 (6 bases). The sample consisted of blood. CDR3 bases: TGTGCCAGTACTCCGGGGGGGCGAGACTATGGCTACACCTTC. Translation: CASTPGGRDYGYTF. Variable domain in full (rest from reference TRBV19 and TRBJ1-2): DGGITQSPKYLFRKEGQNVTLSCEQNLNHDAMYWYRQDPGQGLRLIYYSQIVNDFQKGDIAEGYSVSREKKESFPLTVTSAQKNPTAFYLCASTPGGRDYGYTFGSGTRLTVV.